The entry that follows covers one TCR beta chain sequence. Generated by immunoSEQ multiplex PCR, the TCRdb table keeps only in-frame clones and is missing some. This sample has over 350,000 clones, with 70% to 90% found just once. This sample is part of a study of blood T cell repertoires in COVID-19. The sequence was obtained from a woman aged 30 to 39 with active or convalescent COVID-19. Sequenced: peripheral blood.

The CDR3 loop is CASSLGLAGVAGELFF. The CDR3 region has the DNA TGCGCCAGCAGCTTGGGACTAGCGGGAGTCGCCGGGGAGCTGTTTTTT. V usage is TRBV5-1 and J usage is TRBJ2-2; 12 bases agree with TRBD2. The CDR3 runs 16 residues. Germline CDR1 SGHRS, CDR2 YFSETQ. J lost 6 bases, V lost 0 bases, and 3 bases had no gene match.